These T cell receptor beta chains were read from a single sample in a study of identical twins. TCRdb reprocessed the 5' RACE reads with MiXCR, giving one entry per CDR3 protein. The table lists 1,800,000 or so distinct CDR3 sequences, about 32% of them singletons. The sample was cord blood. These receptors originate from a newborn girl in good health. Both conserved end residues are part of each CDR3. Clone size, where shown, is once, few, many, or a class for clones that have expanded.

v_call	j_call	clone_size	cdr3_length	cdr3_aa
TRBV7-7	-	-	18	CASSLISGGARYQETQYF
TRBV7-9	TRBJ2-3	-	13	CASSPPPGDTQYF
TRBV6-1	TRBJ2-3	few	17	CASRGLAGDSSTDTQYF
TRBV5-1	-	-	15	CASSLNRDGTYEQYF
TRBV20-1	TRBJ1-2	-	16	CSATRDRVATNYGYTF
TRBV7-6	TRBJ1-1	-	16	CASSLRGLVGNTEAFF
TRBV28	TRBJ1-1	few	15	CASSFSDRGGTEAFF
TRBV2	TRBJ2-1	-	12	CAREGPNNEQFF
TRBV28	TRBJ1-6	-	17	CASSPFGGLRRWSPLHF
TRBV2	TRBJ2-1	once	15	CASSVAGGPNTEQFF
TRBV20-1	TRBJ2-3	-	14	CSAKRGGSADTQYF
TRBV4-1	TRBJ1-2	few	16	CASSQPIRGTHYGYTF
TRBV30	TRBJ1-6	-	12	CAWRAYNSPLHF
TRBV10-3	TRBJ1-2	many	11	CAISARGGYTF
TRBV12-3/TRBV12-4	TRBJ2-3	few	14	CASSFQAGKDTQYF
TRBV12-3/TRBV12-4	-	-	13	CASGTTGGAEQYF
TRBV5-5	TRBJ2-4	few	14	CASRRAGRENIQYF
TRBV7-9	TRBJ2-5	many	21	CASSLRSVAGERESQRETQYF
TRBV20-1	TRBJ2-7	few	13	CSQAGTNGYEQYF
TRBV5-1	TRBJ2-1	few	15	CASSLTGVTYNEQFF
TRBV4-2	TRBJ2-7	few	19	CASSQRLAGRPIHFYEQYF
TRBV7-2	TRBJ1-5	few	13	CASSLEKGQPQHF
TRBV2	TRBJ1-2	many	13	CASSEWGDYGYTF
TRBV10-2	TRBJ2-5	-	12	CASSENLETQYF
TRBV20-1	-	-	13	CSATSGGYNEQYF
TRBV4-2	TRBJ1-4	many	15	CASSQDEQGARELFF